A single sample gave rise to the 9 T cell receptor beta chains below, sequenced in a study of blood T cells in healthy people across ages. It was with a sample-barcoded 5' primer and a J-beta primer mix that a second PCR of roughly 7 to 12 cycles was run. TCRdb re-analysed the 5' RACE reads in MiXCR, keeping a single row per CDR3 protein. The sample carries approximately 800,000 distinct CDR3 sequences, 60% to 80% recorded once. The sequencing sample was made of blood. These receptors came from a young man in good health.

The V call is TRBV7-9, the J call TRBJ2-1; tentative D call: TRBD1 (5 bases). CDR1 is SEHNR, CDR2 FQNEAQ, per germline (reference sequence). The CDR3 sequence is 11 residues long. Trimming left V 6 bases short and J 8 bases short, with 8 bases between. The CDR3 spells CASRGVDEQFF. In nucleotides, the CDR3 is TGTGCCAGCAGAGGGGTGGATGAGCAGTTCTTC.

This chain joins TRBV10-3 and TRBJ2-1; D call uncertain. The germline gives CDR1 ENHRY, CDR2 SYGVKD. The CDR3 spans 13 residues. Trimming stripped 7 bases from V and 4 bases from J, with 11 bases between. The DNA of the CDR3 is TGTGCCATCAAACCCCCGGATTACAATGAGCAGTTCTTC. It specifies CAIKPPDYNEQFF.

There are a few counts of this clonotype. V and J are TRBV28 and TRBJ1-6; D is undetermined. Trimming took 3 bases from V and 10 from J, leaving 7 bases between them. The CDR3 has 12 residues. CDR1 and CDR2 from the germline V gene are MDHEN and SYDVKM. In DNA form, the CDR3 reads TGTGCCAGCAGTTTGGGTTGGTCACCCCTCCACTTT. Its protein product is CASSLGWSPLHF.

The gene calls are TRBV20-1 and TRBJ2-5; D may be TRBD1 (5 bases). This CDR3 has 14 amino acids. CDR1 is DFQATT and CDR2 is SNEGSKA in the germline V gene (reference sequence). V lost 3 bases to trimming and J lost 5 bases, with 16 bases between them. DNA for the CDR3: TGCAGTGCTAGCCTAAGGCAGGGAAAGGAGACCCAGTACTTC. Translating it yields CSASLRQGKETQYF.

This clonotype was observed once. The rearrangement links TRBV12-3 or TRBV12-4 to TRBJ2-3; the match to TRBD2 covers 8 bases. V dropped 6 bases and J dropped 2; count of bases not matched to a gene: 10. The CDR3 is 16 residues long. CDR3 residues: CASSPRGGTHTDTQYF. For the CDR3, the DNA is TGTGCCAGCAGCCCCCGGGGGGGAACCCACACAGATACGCAGTATTTT.

The chain combines TRBV9 with TRBJ1-1; no definite D call. Germline V gene data show CDR1 as SGDLS and CDR2 as YYNGEE. V was clipped by 3 bases and J by 0 bases, with 9 bases between them. The length of the CDR3 is 14 residues. CDR3 in amino acids: CASSALFMNTEAFF. CDR3 coding DNA: TGTGCCAGCAGCGCCCTTTTTATGAACACTGAAGCTTTCTTT.

V gene TRBV10-3 combines with J gene TRBJ2-7, with 8 bases lining up with TRBD1. The trim removed 3 bases at V and 4 bases at J, leaving 2 bases unmatched. The CDR3 loop spans 13 amino acids. Germline V CDR1 and CDR2: ENHRY, SYGVKD. The DNA of the CDR3 is TGTGCCATCAGTGACGGACAGGGATACGAGCAGTACTTC. It codes for CAISDGQGYEQYF.

The chain joins TRBV4-2 to TRBJ2-1; D might be TRBD1 (6 bases). The CDR3 covers 16 residues. Germline values: CDR1 LGHNA, CDR2 YNFKEQ. Trimming left V 0 bases short and J 3 bases short, with 12 bases between. CDR3 sequence (DNA): TGTGCCAGCAGCCAAGATACAGGGCAAAACTACAATGAGCAGTTCTTC. Protein product: CASSQDTGQNYNEQFF.

The V gene is TRBV28, the J gene TRBJ2-2; D gene ambiguous. Germline CDR1 is MDHEN and CDR2 is SYDVKM. The CDR3 sequence is 14 residues long. Deletions cut 6 bases from V and 6 bases from J, with 14 bases between. The CDR3 DNA reads as TGTGCCAGCAGCCCTGACACGGCGCCCGGGGAGCTGTTTTTT. Translation: CASSPDTAPGELFF.